This T cell receptor (beta chain) derives from a study of shared clonotypes between healthy human individuals. Study observations and caveats: Estimated clonotype richness was generally higher in naive than memory subsets.

Authors' methods: Without quality scores, immunoSEQ junctional reads could not be filtered like full-length reads. Produced via immunoSEQ multiplex PCR; TCRdb's table is partial and in-frame only. The V and J calls and clone size are taken from that table; D and trimming were inferred from the DNA. The data show approximately 530,000 clones, roughly 95% seen once. This CDR3 comprises 13 residues. Looked up from germline, CDR1 is SGHRS and CDR2 is YFSETQ. Trimming left V 4 bases short and J 3 bases short, with 10 bases between. A remark on this clone: Its antigen is not identified. The sample holds other DNA sequences that translate to the same CDR3.

Sequenced sample: naive CD4+ T cells sorted from blood. As for subset: CD45RA+ positively selected. The sequence was collected from a woman aged 30 to 39 in good health. V gene TRBV5-1 combines with J gene TRBJ2-5; D is ambiguous. This CDR3 is CASSLVAEETQYF. The CDR3, as DNA: TGCGCCAGCAGCCTCGTAGCAGAAGAGACCCAGTACTTC.